A single sample is the source of the 24 T cell receptor beta chains below, sequenced in a study of CD8+CD57+ T cells in acquired aplastic anemia. CDR3 and TCR beta VDJ profiling relied on a genomic DNA template. One entry per CDR3 protein results from TCRdb running MiXCR on the reads. The data hold 400,000 to 500,000 distinct CDR3 sequences, with around 72% observed a single time. The specimen was sorted CD4+, CD8+, or CD8+CD57+ T cells (not recorded which) from PBMCs. The source is a human donor in good health, serving as a control.

The V call is TRBV24-1, the J call TRBJ2-7; 7 bases align to TRBD2. The CDR3 loop spans 15 amino acids. J lost 1 base, V lost 3 bases, and 5 bases had no gene match. Germline V CDR1 and CDR2: KGHDR, SFDVKD. The CDR3 nucleotides read TGTGCCACCAGTGATCCGGGACTACCTTCCTACGAGCAGTACGTC. It translates to CATSDPGLPSYEQYV.

The chain joins TRBV12-3 or TRBV12-4 to TRBJ2-5, with 12 positions matching TRBD2. There are 15 residues in the CDR3. V gave up 6 bases and J gave up 10 bases; unmatched junction bases: 12. In DNA, the CDR3 is TGTGCCAGCAGCTTATCTAGCGGGGGGGAGCTGTTCCAGTACTTC. Amino acid sequence: CASSLSSGGELFQYF.

With regard to this clonotype: A read error may produce the germline difference seen at one junction end. The gene calls are TRBV15 and TRBJ2-3; D possibly corresponds to TRBD2 (6 bases). The germline CDR1 and CDR2 sequences are LNHNV and YYDKDF (reference sequence). CDR3 size: 11 residues. CDR3 loop: CATGRDCTQYF. CDR3 DNA sequence: TGTGCCACCGGCAGGGACTGTACGCAGTATTTT.

This chain connects TRBV7-8 to TRBJ2-3; tentatively, D is TRBD1 or TRBD2 (6 bases each). There are 15 residues in the CDR3. Trimming left V 5 bases short and J 11 bases short, with 23 bases between. Looked up from germline, CDR1 is SGHVS and CDR2 is FQNEAQ. The CDR3 protein is CASSIGGNTDNEQYF. In DNA form, the CDR3 reads TGTGCCAGCAGCATAGGGGGGAACACCGACAATGAGCAGTATTTT. Looking up the rest from reference TRBV7-8 and TRBJ2-3 gives the full variable domain: GAGVSQSPRYKVAKRGQDVALRCDPISGHVSLFWYQQALGQGPEFLTYFQNEAQLDKSGLPSDRFFAERPEGSVSTLKIQRTQQEDSAVYLCASSIGGNTDNEQYFGPGTRLTVL.

As DNA, the CDR3 is TGTGCCAGCAGGAAGATGTGGGACAGGGGGGCCTTTTCTTCCTACGAGCAGTACTTC. Protein sequence: CASRKMWDRGAFSSYEQYF. The chain combines TRBV7-2 with TRBJ2-7; 11 positions agree with TRBD1. V trimming: 6 bases; J trimming: 1 base; junction bases outside the gene matches: 17. CDR3 size: 19 residues. CDR1 and CDR2 from the germline V gene are SGHTA and FQGNSA.

J is TRBJ1-5 and V is TRBV5-4, with D unresolved. With 4 bases removed from V and 0 bases from J, the gap between germline ends came to 8 bases. The CDR3 is made up of 14 amino acids. From germline, CDR1 is SGHNT and CDR2 YYREEE (reference sequence). CDR3: CASSAEYSNQPQHF. The CDR3 DNA reads TGTGCCAGCAGCGCGGAATATAGCAATCAGCCCCAGCATTTT.

The chain recombines TRBV29-1 with TRBJ2-1; 7 bases are shared with TRBD1. The V gene's germline CDR1 is SQVTM and CDR2 ANQGSEA. CDR3 size: 10 residues. The J segment lost 10 bases and the V segment lost 6 bases, leaving 3 bases of the junction unmatched. The CDR3 DNA reads as TGCAGCGTCCTGGACAGGGAGCAGTTCTTC. Translated, it gives CSVLDREQFF.

The V and J genes are TRBV4-2 and TRBJ2-7, with 8 positions matching TRBD2. Germline V gives CDR1 LGHNA, CDR2 YNFKEQ. The junction had 10 bases not matched to a gene; V was cut back by 2 bases and J by 4 bases. The CDR3 length is 16 residues. The CDR3 DNA is TGTGCCAGCAGCCAACCGGGACTAGTCGAGAGTTACGAGCAGTACTTC. It encodes CASSQPGLVESYEQYF.

This chain links TRBV7-2 with TRBJ2-2; 9 bases line up with TRBD2. Germline assignment: CDR1 SGHTA and CDR2 FQGNSA. This CDR3 contains 16 residues. Losses at the gene ends were 2 bases for V and 7 bases for J; bases not matched to a gene: 8. DNA for the CDR3: TGTGCCAGCAGCTTATATACGGCGGGGGGGGGCGGGGAGCTGTTTTTT. Its protein is CASSLYTAGGGGELFF.

This clonotype was picked up many times. The V call is TRBV7-8, the J call TRBJ2-1, with TRBD2 as a possible D gene (5 bases). The CDR3 runs to 15 residues. V shed 1 base and J shed 7 bases, with 14 bases lying between them. Germline lookup yields CDR1 SGHVS and CDR2 FQNEAQ. The CDR3 nucleotides are TGTGCCAGCAGCTTAGATGGACTGGTCCTAAATGAGCAGTTCTTC. This sequence encodes CASSLDGLVLNEQFF.

Many counts were recorded for this clonotype. The chain is built from TRBV30 and TRBJ1-6; a possible D gene is TRBD1 (5 bases). The CDR3 contains 15 residues. Trimming shortened V by 1 base and J by 9 bases, and 16 bases separated the two germline ends. Germline-derived CDR1 and CDR2 are GTSNPN and SVGIG (reference sequence). The CDR3 DNA sequence: TGTGCCTGGAGTGACTCGGGGGTGCGGGTTTCACCCCTCCACTTT. Protein: CAWSDSGVRVSPLHF.

The genes are TRBV7-2 and TRBJ1-1; D remains unclear. V was pared by 4 bases and J by 14 bases, with 23 bases between. This CDR3 spans 14 amino acids. Germline V lookup: CDR1 SGHTA, CDR2 FQGNSA. The CDR3 loop is CASSWRLGAEQYFF. Here the CDR3 DNA reads TGTGCCAGCAGCTGGAGACTTGGAGCCGAGCAGTACTTCTTT.

In this sample, this clonotype turned up once. The V gene is TRBV20-1, the J gene TRBJ1-1; no reliable D call. The V gene's germline CDR1 is DFQATT and CDR2 SNEGSKA (reference sequence). Trimming cost V 6 bases and J 1 base, with 15 bases left between them. There are 14 residues in the CDR3. DNA of the CDR3: TGCAGTGCGACGACGATTGGGAAGAACACTGAAGCTTTCTTT. Its translation is CSATTIGKNTEAFF.

The V call is TRBV7-3, the J call TRBJ2-1, with a possible D match to TRBD1 (6 bases). Deletions cut 5 bases from V and 4 bases from J, with 9 bases between. Germline-derived CDR1 and CDR2 are SGHTA and FQGTGA. This CDR3 is 13 amino acids long. The CDR3 nucleotides read TGTGCCAGCAGCACCGGACAGTACAATGAGCAGTTCTTC. As protein: CASSTGQYNEQFF.

A remark on this clonotype: One junction end does not reproduce the germline sequence, and a read error may be involved. This chain joins TRBV14 and TRBJ2-5, with a possible D match to TRBD1 (5 bases). The CDR3 has 15 residues. CDR1 and CDR2 (germline): SGHDN, FVKESK. DNA of the CDR3: TGTGCCAGCAGCCGGGTGGCGAAGGACAAAGAAACCCAGTACTTC. It yields the protein CASSRVAKDKETQYF.

This clonotype was seen many times. The chain is built from TRBV6-5 and TRBJ1-2; maybe TRBD1 (5 bases). Germline CDR1 reads MNHEY; CDR2 reads SVGAGI. V was trimmed by 6 bases and J by 4 bases, leaving 18 bases between them. The CDR3 has 15 residues. The CDR3 DNA reads as TGTGCCAGCAGCCCCCCAGCAGGGTCAGGCTATGGCTACACCTTC. Translation: CASSPPAGSGYGYTF.

Concerning this clonotype: The junction departs from germline at one end; a sequencing error may be responsible. The chain employs TRBV9 and TRBJ2-7; D may be TRBD2 (5 bases). Germline V CDR1 and CDR2: SGDLS, YYNGEE. This CDR3 is 15 amino acids long. The CDR3 region has the DNA TGTGCCACCAGCGGAGGTCCCGCTGCCGACTACGAGCAGTACTTC. This codes for CATSGGPAADYEQYF.

With respect to this clonotype: One base away lies a much larger clone, so this may be a sequencing read error. J is TRBJ2-5 and V is TRBV6-4; 9 nucleotides line up with TRBD2. CDR1 and CDR2 (germline): MRHNA, SNTAGT. This CDR3 comprises 16 residues. V shed 6 bases, J shed 7 bases, and the junction held 15 bases outside the gene matches. The CDR3 reads CASRYSQRGAMGTQYF. In DNA, the CDR3 is TGTGCCAGCAGGTACTCGCAGCGGGGGGCCATGGGGACCCAGTACTTC.

V is TRBV20-1 and J is TRBJ1-1; no clear D. Looked up from germline, CDR1 is DFQATT and CDR2 is SNEGSKA (reference sequence). V lost 6 bases and J lost 5, with 22 bases in between. The CDR3 length is 15 residues. CDR3 sequence: CSALSGTGNPTEAFF. The CDR3 nucleotides are TGCAGTGCCCTCAGTGGCACGGGCAATCCGACTGAAGCTTTCTTT.

The rearrangement joins TRBV6-5 to TRBJ2-1, with 7 bases fitting TRBD1. The last part of the DNA fits TRBJ2-5 better; the J call may be wrong. The CDR3 totals 15 residues. Looked up from germline, CDR1 is MNHEY and CDR2 is SVGAGI. Here the CDR3 reads CASTQDPGRGETQYF. CDR3 nucleotide sequence: TGTGCCAGCACCCAAGATCCCGGCAGGGGGGAGACCCAGTACTTC.

This clonotype was detected only a few times. The CDR3 coding sequence is TGTGCCAGCAGTCCAGGACGGGACTATGGCTACACCTTC. Amino acids: CASSPGRDYGYTF. The chain uses TRBV12-3 or TRBV12-4 and TRBJ1-2, with unresolved D. The V and J ends lost 5 bases and 3 bases respectively, with 10 bases between them. The CDR3 length is 13 residues.

Concerning this clonotype itself: A junction boundary mismatches the germline segment, possibly from a read error. V gene TRBV9 combines with J gene TRBJ2-7; 9 nucleotides align to TRBD1. There are 14 residues in the CDR3. Germline loops: CDR1 SGDLS, CDR2 YYNGEE. CDR3 in DNA: TGTGCCAGCAGCGGCGGCGGACAGGGGTTGTCGTACGACTTC. Translation gives CASSGGGQGLSYDF.

This clonotype was seen only a few times. The rearrangement joins TRBV6-2 or TRBV6-3 to TRBJ1-2, with D perhaps TRBD1 (6 bases). V gave up 5 bases and J gave up 8 bases, with 21 bases separating them. Germline loops: CDR1 MNHEY, CDR2 SVGEGT. There are 15 residues in the CDR3. The CDR3 region has the DNA TGTGCCAGCAGTGAGTCAGGGGTAAGCGTTGGAGGCTACACCTTC. It yields the protein CASSESGVSVGGYTF.

This clonotype was recorded many times. The V call is TRBV7-2, the J call TRBJ2-5; the D call may be TRBD1 or TRBD2 (6 bases each). The germline V gene encodes CDR1 SGHTA and CDR2 FQGNSA. V dropped 5 bases and J dropped 5 bases, with 15 bases sitting between them. The length of the CDR3 is 14 residues. CDR3 region: CASSPDGGRETQYF. The DNA of the CDR3 is TGTGCCAGCAGCCCTGACGGGGGCCGGGAGACCCAGTACTTC.